Here is one T cell receptor beta chain with its context. Its antigen specificity is not known. The record has no base qualities; no much larger clone is one base away. This sample stems from a study of blood T cell repertoires in COVID-19 (dated by TCRdb to 2018 to 2020). With regard to the full study: Collaborator samples came from the United States, Italy and Spain and covered acute and convalescent phases of COVID-19. The material from the prospective study consisted of cDNA or gDNA derived from T cells, B-cell-depleted T cells, or PBMCs. Deeply sampled blood TCRbeta repertoires from subjects exposed to, actively infected with, or recovered from COVID-19 were included in the dataset. Samples came from the ongoing ImmuneRACE study (first 160 participants) plus 1,254 subjects from 6 global collaborators. Where available, HLA class I and class II types were taken from metadata supplied by the sample provider and were not determined by assay-based typing. The repertoires were released in a freely available public database intended as a resource for research on the immune response to SARS-CoV-2. A de-identified subject ID, COVID-19 status, age in years and sex were almost always included in the sample metadata.

TCRbeta CDR3 regions were amplified from genomic DNA using the immunoSEQ Assay, a bias-controlled multiplex PCR. The authors processed their data as follows. Within the assay, amplification of reference gene primers was used to estimate how many nucleated cells each sample contained. To quantify the absolute abundance of each unique TCRbeta CDR3 rearrangement, sequence reads were collapsed and filtered. For each sample, productive Simpson clonality was calculated by taking the square root of Simpson's diversity index across productive rearrangements. TCRdb stores this immuneACCESS table with in-frame sequences only. Part of the clones is absent; in the studies checked, under half of the shortfall reflects unresolved V genes, and no reason is known for the rest. For V, J and clone size, that table is used; D and trimming come from the DNA. In all, the sample holds about 220,000 clones, and 85% of those were seen once. Over 2% of the sample rests with the top ten.

What the study reported, not specific to this receptor: How much clinical and demographic metadata was included differed by source and by participant, and the metadata was provided uncurated.

The V and J ends are trimmed by 3 bases and 1 base, leaving 12 bases between them. From the cysteine up to the phenylalanine, the CDR3 has a length of 16 residues. The read is trimmed to its CDR3 DNA, 48 bases read in frame from base 1. From the germline V gene, CDR1 is SGHVS and CDR2 is FNYEAQ. One collaborating source in Seattle enrolled patients during active infection and followed them longitudinally through the course of disease. The collaborating institutions used their own protocols to collect whole blood in K2EDTA tubes. For TCRbeta analysis, collaborators shipped samples as frozen whole blood, isolated PBMCs, or DNA extracted from either of those sample types.

The sequence derives from a woman in her 70s with COVID-19, enrolled during active disease. Specimen: peripheral blood. The rearranged segments are TRBV7-6 and TRBJ2-2, with no confident D gene call. The nucleotides read TGTGCCAGCAGCTTGAAAGCGACCCAGAACACCGGGGAGCTGTTTTTT. Its protein is CASSLKATQNTGELFF.